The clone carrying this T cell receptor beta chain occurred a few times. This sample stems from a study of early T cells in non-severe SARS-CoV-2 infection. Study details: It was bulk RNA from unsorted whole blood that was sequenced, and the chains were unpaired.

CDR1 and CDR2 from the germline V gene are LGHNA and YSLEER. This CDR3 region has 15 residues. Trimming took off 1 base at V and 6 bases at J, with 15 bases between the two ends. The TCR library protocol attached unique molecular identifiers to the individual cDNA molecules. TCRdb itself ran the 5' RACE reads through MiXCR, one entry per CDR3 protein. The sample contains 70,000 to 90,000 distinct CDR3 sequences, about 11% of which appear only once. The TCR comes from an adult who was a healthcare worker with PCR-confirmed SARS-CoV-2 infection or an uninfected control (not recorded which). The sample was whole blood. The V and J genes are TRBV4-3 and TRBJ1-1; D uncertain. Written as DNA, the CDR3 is TGCGCCAGCAGCCAAGCGGGAGGAGGGCTTTCTGAAGCTTTCTTT. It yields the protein CASSQAGGGLSEAFF.